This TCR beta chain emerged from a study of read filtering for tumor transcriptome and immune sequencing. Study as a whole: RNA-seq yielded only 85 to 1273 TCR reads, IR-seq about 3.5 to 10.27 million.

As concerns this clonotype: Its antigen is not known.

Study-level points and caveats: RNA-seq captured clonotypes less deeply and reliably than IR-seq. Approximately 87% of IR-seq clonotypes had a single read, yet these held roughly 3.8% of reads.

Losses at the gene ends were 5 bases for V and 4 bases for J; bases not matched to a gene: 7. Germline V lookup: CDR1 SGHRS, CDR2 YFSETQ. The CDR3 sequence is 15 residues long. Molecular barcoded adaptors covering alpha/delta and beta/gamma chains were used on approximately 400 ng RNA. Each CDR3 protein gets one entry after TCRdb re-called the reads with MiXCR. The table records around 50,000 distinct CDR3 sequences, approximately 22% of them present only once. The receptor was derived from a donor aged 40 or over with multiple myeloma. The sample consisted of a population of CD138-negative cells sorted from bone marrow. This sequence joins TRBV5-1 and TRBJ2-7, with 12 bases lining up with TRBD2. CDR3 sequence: CASRTQTSGGYEQYF. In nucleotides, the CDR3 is TGCGCCAGCAGGACTCAGACTAGCGGGGGTTACGAGCAGTACTTC.